This is a list of T cell receptor beta chains from one sample in a study of blood T cell repertoires in COVID-19. Clones were read by immunoSEQ multiplex PCR, and TCRdb kept only the in-frame ones, dropping some. The sample has roughly 250,000 clones, 88% seen once. Input material: PBMCs or T cells enriched from blood (not recorded which). Every receptor here comes from a woman between 35 and 50 years old who had been exposed to COVID-19. CDR3s include the opening cysteine and the closing phenylalanine or tryptophan. The order of the fields is J gene, clone size, D gene, V gene, CDR3 protein, CDR3 DNA. A D gene is named only where the DNA matches it firmly. The size field is filled for only some rows; it gives once, few, many or a size class.

TRBJ1-1 | . | . | TRBV5-6 | CASRSGQGMGTMNTEAFF | TGTGCCAGCAGGTCTGGGCAGGGGATGGGTACTATGAACACTGAAGCTTTCTTT
TRBJ1-6 | . | TRBD1 | TRBV5-1 | CATRQGPNSPLHF | TGCGCCACCAGACAGGGACCAAATTCACCCCTCCACTTT
TRBJ2-3 | . | . | TRBV6-4 | CASSDYWGRATDTQYF | TGTGCCAGCAGTGACTATTGGGGGCGAGCTACAGATACGCAGTATTTT
TRBJ2-5 | once | TRBD2 | TRBV2 | CASKNGGGQETQYF | TGTGCCAGCAAGAACGGGGGGGGACAAGAGACCCAGTACTTC
TRBJ1-2 | . | TRBD1 | TRBV5-8 | CASSPGQGANYGYTF | TGTGCCAGCAGCCCCGGACAGGGAGCTAACTATGGCTACACCTTC
TRBJ1-5 | . | TRBD1 | TRBV28 | CASSGSDRGSNQPQHF | TGTGCCAGCAGTGGGTCCGACAGGGGAAGCAATCAGCCCCAGCATTTT
TRBJ2-6 | . | . | TRBV30 | CASFFNVLTF | TGTGCCTCCTTCTTCAACGTCCTGACTTTC
TRBJ1-1 | . | . | TRBV18 | CASSPPETGRAEAFF | TGTGCCAGCTCACCACCGGAAACAGGGCGGGCTGAAGCTTTCTTT
TRBJ2-5 | . | . | TRBV27 | CASSPTGMEETQYF | TGTGCCAGCAGCCCGACCGGGATGGAAGAGACCCAGTACTTC
TRBJ1-1 | . | TRBD1 | TRBV12-3/TRBV12-4 | CASTGDRNTEAFF | TGTGCCAGCACTGGGGACAGGAACACTGAAGCTTTCTTT
TRBJ2-3 | . | TRBD1 | TRBV2 | CANKDRERDTQYF | TGTGCCAACAAGGACAGGGAGAGAGATACGCAGTATTTT
TRBJ2-7 | few | . | TRBV7-2 | CASSLFGDPKTYEQYF | TGTGCCAGCAGCTTATTCGGGGATCCGAAAACTTACGAGCAGTACTTC
TRBJ2-2 | . | . | TRBV5-1 | CASRIDRSNTGELFF | TGCGCCAGCAGAATTGACAGATCGAACACCGGGGAGCTGTTTTTT
TRBJ1-6 | . | . | TRBV27 | CASSLEQFNSPLHF | TGTGCCAGCAGTTTGGAACAGTTTAATTCACCCCTCCACTTT
TRBJ2-1 | . | . | TRBV21-1 | CASSKGGTPGGEQFF | TGTGCCAGCAGCAAAGGAGGGACCCCGGGGGGTGAGCAGTTCTTC
TRBJ1-1 | . | . | TRBV4-3 | CASSQVPGVNTEAFF | TGCGCCAGCAGCCAAGTCCCGGGTGTGAACACTGAAGCTTTCTTT
TRBJ2-2 | . | TRBD1 | TRBV15 | CATSRDFGTGRTGELFF | TGTGCCACCAGCAGAGATTTCGGGACAGGGCGAACCGGGGAGCTGTTTTTT
TRBJ1-4 | . | TRBD1 | TRBV4-1 | CASSQQRDRVNEKLFF | TGCGCCAGCAGCCAACAACGGGACAGGGTGAATGAAAAACTGTTTTTT
TRBJ2-3 | . | TRBD1 | TRBV4-2 | CASRGQGAMGAQYF | TGTGCCAGCAGAGGACAGGGGGCAATGGGGGCGCAGTATTTT
TRBJ1-2 | . | TRBD1 | TRBV28 | CASTDREEGYTF | TGTGCCAGCACTGACAGGGAGGAGGGCTACACCTTC
TRBJ2-3 | . | TRBD2 | TRBV19 | CASSISIAGASTDTQYF | TGTGCCAGTAGTATATCTATAGCGGGGGCTAGCACAGATACGCAGTATTTT
TRBJ1-4 | . | . | TRBV28 | CASIRGSNEKLFF | TGTGCCAGCATAAGGGGATCTAATGAAAAACTGTTTTTT